One and the same sample provided the 10 T cell receptor beta chains below, sequenced in a study of OX40 agonist ivuxolimab in advanced cancers. Sequencing was performed with immunoSEQ multiplex PCR; in TCRdb, only in-frame clones are kept and a portion is missing. This table has approximately 44,000 clones, about 90% appearing once. Sequences were derived from CD4+ or CD8+ T cells sorted from blood, sampled in a trial of the OX40 agonist ivuxolimab. Source of these receptors: an adult with an advanced solid tumor such as melanoma, head and neck, liver or kidney cancer.

The chain carries TRBV29-1 and TRBJ2-2, with D maybe TRBD1 (6 bases). With 7 bases removed from V and 3 bases from J, the gap between germline ends came to 9 bases. Per germline, CDR1 SQVTM and CDR2 ANQGSEA. The CDR3 is 12 amino acids. Here the CDR3 reads CSGTGYTGELFF. Written as DNA, the CDR3 is TGCAGCGGTACAGGGTACACCGGGGAGCTGTTTTTT.

The chain has TRBV19 and TRBJ2-2; D may match TRBD1 or TRBD2 (5 bases each). Germline V lookup: CDR1 LNHDA, CDR2 SQIVND (reference sequence). This CDR3 is 15 amino acids long. V gave up 6 bases and J gave up 5 bases, with 16 bases separating them. CDR3 bases: TGTGCCAGTAGCCCCTTAGAGGGGTATACCGGGGAGCTGTTTTTT. It encodes CASSPLEGYTGELFF.

CDR3 nucleotide sequence: TGTGCCAGCAGTTTATGGACGGTCTCTGGAAACACCATATATTTT. Translated, it gives CASSLWTVSGNTIYF. The gene calls are TRBV28 and TRBJ1-3; D is unclear. V was cut by 0 bases and J by 0 bases, with 6 bases left in between. Germline loops: CDR1 MDHEN, CDR2 SYDVKM. This CDR3 region has 15 residues.

V gene TRBV5-4 combines with J gene TRBJ2-1, with 11 bases fitting TRBD2. CDR1 and CDR2 from the germline V gene are SGHNT and YYREEE (reference sequence). The CDR3 loop spans 15 amino acids. V was clipped by 4 bases and J by 5 bases; unmatched bases: 5. In DNA form, the CDR3 reads TGTGCCAGCAGCAAACTAGCGGGAGCCGACAATGAGCAGTTCTTC. Translation: CASSKLAGADNEQFF.

The rearrangement joins TRBV15 to TRBJ1-5, with unresolved D. Trimming cost V 7 bases and J 0 bases, with 7 bases left between them. The CDR3 sequence is 13 residues long. Germline-derived CDR1 and CDR2 are LNHNV and YYDKDF (reference sequence). The chain's CDR3 is CATTANSNQPQHF. In DNA form, the CDR3 reads TGTGCCACCACAGCAAATAGCAATCAGCCCCAGCATTTT.

The chain carries TRBV30 and TRBJ2-7; 8 bases map to TRBD1. CDR3 length: 13 amino acids. The germline gives CDR1 GTSNPN, CDR2 SVGIG (reference sequence). After removal of 3 bases from V and 3 bases from J, the junction contained 4 bases not matched to a gene. The CDR3 region has the DNA TGTGCCTGGAGGGGACAGGACCGCTACGAGCAGTACTTC. Residues: CAWRGQDRYEQYF.

The chain uses TRBV10-1 and TRBJ2-3; D is unresolved. V shed 8 bases and J shed 4 bases, with 13 bases lying between them. This CDR3 has 13 residues. Germline V gene data show CDR1 as WNHNN and CDR2 as SYGVQD (reference sequence). CDR3 amino acids: CASGGYGADTQYF. CDR3 DNA: TGCGCCAGCGGCGGATATGGGGCAGATACGCAGTATTTT.

The chain joins TRBV5-4 to TRBJ2-7, with D perhaps TRBD1 or TRBD2 (5 bases each). The CDR3 has 18 residues. V lost 0 bases to trimming and J lost 4 bases, with 23 bases between them. From germline, CDR1 is SGHNT and CDR2 YYREEE (reference sequence). The CDR3 sequence is CASSLGGSEAWGEYEQYF. The DNA of the CDR3 is TGTGCCAGCAGCTTGGGAGGGTCGGAGGCGTGGGGCGAATACGAGCAGTACTTC.

The chain carries TRBV2 and TRBJ2-5, with D unclear. Germline V gives CDR1 SNHLY, CDR2 FYNNEI. Deletions cut 1 base from V and 5 bases from J, with 2 bases between. The CDR3 is 11 amino acids. CDR3 sequence (DNA): TGTGCCAGCAGTGAAGGGGAGACCCAGTACTTC. Translated: CASSEGETQYF.

The CDR3: CASSILRQGGAGYTF. CDR3 in DNA: TGTGCCAGTAGTATCCTTAGACAGGGGGGCGCTGGCTACACCTTC. This chain joins TRBV19 and TRBJ1-2; 9 nucleotides line up with TRBD1. V dropped 3 bases and J dropped 7; count of bases not matched to a gene: 9. The CDR3 covers 15 residues. Germline V gives CDR1 LNHDA, CDR2 SQIVND (reference sequence).